This T cell receptor (beta chain) was sequenced in a study of shared clonotypes between healthy human individuals (dated by TCRdb to about 2020). Background on the whole study: The cohort comprised a couple of women and a few men aged 18 to 49 years. For each donor, three plates each were used for CD4 naive and CD4 memory, two plates were used for CD8 naive, and one plate was used for CD8 memory. To estimate repertoire size and how much clonotypes are shared between individuals, the study performed deep sequencing of blood TCR repertoires from a few healthy adults. Libraries were prepared and TCR repertoires were sequenced by different laboratories using diverse techniques, in order to increase sequencing depth and limit assay-specific biases. Per donor, leukapheresis produced somewhere between about 0.94 and 9 billion PBMCs. Results and caveats for the whole study, not just this receptor: Pairwise subsampling led to the expectation that sequencing depth would affect the degree of clonotype sharing among donors. Larger estimated clonotype richness was generally found for naive subsets than for memory subsets. Higher generation probabilities were observed for clonotypes shared by all four sorted-subset donors than for non-shared clonotypes. Only blood was sampled, and tissue TCR repertoires likely differ from those in blood. The genetic and exposure-history diversity represented was limited by the small number of donors. Incomplete sequencing was indicated by rarefaction of sorted-subset datasets, despite the large sequencing depth. Sharing across a few donors was observed for around 5% of naive CD4, over 3% of naive CD8, about 2.3% of memory CD4, and about 0.4% of memory CD8 clonotypes.

Using the deep immunoSEQ assay, multiplex PCR amplified TCR CDR3 regions from genomic DNA. Extracted genomic DNA from each cell subset was distributed evenly across all wells of several immunoSEQ 96-well plates, and each plate was treated as a replicate. For sorted subsets, each replicate PCR was loaded with around 200 ng genomic DNA, equivalent to some 27,000 T cell genomes. Purified libraries were measured with a Qubit 3.0 fluorometer, size-checked on a Bioanalyzer 2100, and measured again with the KAPA Library Quantification kit. Every immunoSEQ 96-well plate was sequenced on a separate single-read 150-cycle Illumina NextSeq 550 flow cell. Per the original workflow: Because the immunoSEQ output held only junctional sequences and lacked quality scores, the filtering could not match the filtering applied to full-length reads. Sequences were annotated with PyIR, a Python wrapper for IgBLAST v1.9, and V/J genes and CDR3 were assigned using IMGT germline references. Any read was removed if the V/J assignment was weak (E-value above 1e-6), the CDR3 was missing, or the read contained stop codons, out-of-frame junctions, or ambiguous translated residues. V3J clonotypes were defined as sequences sharing the same inferred V gene, J gene, and CDR3 amino acid sequence. Percentage overlap between repertoires was calculated by dividing the number of shared unique clonotypes by the size of the smaller repertoire. Richness of each repertoire was evaluated using RTK rarefaction, the Chao1 estimator, and Recon v2.1 estimates of unobserved clonotypes. Generation probabilities were computed with OLGA for all TCRbeta clonotypes obtained by the gDNA method from several donors. TCRdb mirrors the immuneACCESS table, restricted to in-frame sequences. Some clones are absent from its copies; in checked studies, under half trace to an unresolved V gene, and the reason for the others is unknown. V and J calls and clone size are as listed in that table; D and trimming were resolved from the DNA. This sample lists some 2.3 million clones; over 85% were detected once. The biggest ten clones account for about 0.39% of the sample.

CDR3 length: 11 amino acids, cysteine to phenylalanine. Just the 33-base CDR3 DNA is kept, in frame starting at base 1. The V and J ends are trimmed by 6 bases and 11 bases, leaving 11 bases between them. From the germline V gene (reference sequence), CDR1 is DFQATT and CDR2 is SNEGSKA. The donors were healthy, HIV-negative adults who had no recently reported acute infections or vaccinations. Every donor was a Caucasian adult residing in Nashville, Tennessee, USA. Magnetic negative selection was used to enrich CD4+ T cells, after which naive cells were positively selected on CD45RA and the negative fraction became the memory subset. Blood was obtained by leukapheresis, after which PBMCs were separated by Ficoll-Histopaque density gradient centrifugation and cryopreserved in liquid nitrogen vapor phase. Analytical flow cytometry was used to check the purity and quantity of every magnetically sorted T cell population. Genomic DNA was isolated from every sorted fraction and measured by UV absorbance on a Nanodrop 2000c.

Comments on this clone: The antigen it binds to is not known. No clone much larger than this one lies a single base away; base qualities are absent.

The sequence derives from a man in his late teens or twenties in good health. Some clones in this sample may be carry-over from other donors' samples. The receptor chain draws on TRBV20-1 and TRBJ1-6, with no confident D gene call. The material sequenced was naive CD4+ T cells from PBMCs. The label giving this sample's cell subset or site can be read as: CD45RA+ positively selected. The CDR3 has the sequence CSAPTDPPLHF. The DNA sequence is given as TGCAGTGCCCCAACGGATCCACCCCTCCACTTT.